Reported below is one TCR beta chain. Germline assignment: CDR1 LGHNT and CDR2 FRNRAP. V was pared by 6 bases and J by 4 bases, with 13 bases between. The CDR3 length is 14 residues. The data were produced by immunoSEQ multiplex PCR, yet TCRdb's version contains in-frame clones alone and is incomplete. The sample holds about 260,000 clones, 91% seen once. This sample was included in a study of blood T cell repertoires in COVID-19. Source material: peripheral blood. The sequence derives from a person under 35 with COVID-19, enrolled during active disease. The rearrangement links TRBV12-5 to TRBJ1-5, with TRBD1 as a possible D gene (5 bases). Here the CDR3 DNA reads TGTGCTAGTGGACCCCAGGGACTAAATCAGCCCCAGCATTTT. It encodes CASGPQGLNQPQHF.